This T cell receptor beta chain was recovered during a study of cytomegalovirus exposure and HLA in healthy donors. The PCR had 60 Vbeta and 13 Jbeta primers. Produced via immunoSEQ multiplex PCR; TCRdb's table is partial and in-frame only. The sample has 85,000 to 95,000 clones, over 60% seen once. Though probably carrying unrecorded immune exposures, donors were nominally healthy at sampling. The CDR3 is 18 amino acids. V shed 1 base and J 6 bases; nucleotides not matched to a gene: 13. Germline CDR1 MGHRA, CDR2 YSYEKL. This sequence joins TRBV4-1 and TRBJ1-5, with 9 bases identical to TRBD1. The sequence was obtained from a man aged 25 to 45 in good health and CMV-seropositive. What was sequenced was PBMCs. The CDR3 nucleotides read TGCGCCAGCAGCCAAGCCGACAGGGGGGTAGTCAAGGGTCAGCCCCAGCATTTT. This encodes CASSQADRGVVKGQPQHF.